The subject of this entry is one TCR beta chain. TCRdb reanalysed the 5' RACE reads using MiXCR and keeps one entry per CDR3 protein. The sample consists of nearly 100,000 distinct CDR3 sequences, around 17% of them appearing once. The sample belongs to a study of T cells of healthy individuals. The V gene end was trimmed by 5 bases and the J gene end by 7 bases; junction bases not matched to a gene: 7. Per germline, CDR1 SNHLY and CDR2 FYNNEI. This CDR3 contains 13 residues. The chain uses TRBV2 and TRBJ2-7, with 8 bases lining up with TRBD1. The TCR sequence derives from a human donor in good health. This CDR3 is CASSNQGAGEQYF. For the CDR3, the DNA is TGTGCCAGCAGTAACCAGGGGGCGGGGGAGCAGTACTTC.